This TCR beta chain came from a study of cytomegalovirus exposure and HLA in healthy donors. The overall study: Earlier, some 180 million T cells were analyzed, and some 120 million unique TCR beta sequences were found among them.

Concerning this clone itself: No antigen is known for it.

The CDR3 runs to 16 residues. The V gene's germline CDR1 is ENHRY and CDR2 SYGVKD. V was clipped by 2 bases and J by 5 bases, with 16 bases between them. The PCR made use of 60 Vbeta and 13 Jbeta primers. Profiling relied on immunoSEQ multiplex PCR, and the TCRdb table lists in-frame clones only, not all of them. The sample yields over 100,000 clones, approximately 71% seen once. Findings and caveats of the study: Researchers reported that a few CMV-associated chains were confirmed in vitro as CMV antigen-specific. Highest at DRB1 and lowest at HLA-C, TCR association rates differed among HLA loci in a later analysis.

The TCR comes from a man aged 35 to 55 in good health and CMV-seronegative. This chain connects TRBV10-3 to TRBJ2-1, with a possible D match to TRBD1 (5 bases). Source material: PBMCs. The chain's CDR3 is CAISEGPGKSDNEQFF. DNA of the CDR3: TGTGCCATCAGTGAGGGGCCAGGGAAGTCGGACAATGAGCAGTTCTTC.